The subject of this entry is one T cell receptor beta chain. These data are taken from a study of blood T cell repertoires in COVID-19. The V and J ends lost 3 bases and 1 base respectively, with 16 bases between them. CDR1 LNHDA and CDR2 SQIVND come from the germline V gene (reference sequence). CDR3 length: 18 amino acids. The repertoire was sequenced with immunoSEQ multiplex PCR; TCRdb's copy has only in-frame clones and lacks some. The sample consists of over 95,000 clones, 85% to 90% of them appearing once. The chain has TRBV19 and TRBJ2-6; D unclear. The TCR originated in a woman between 45 and 65 years old with acute or convalescent COVID-19. The sequenced sample was peripheral blood. The CDR3 coding sequence is TGTGCCAGTAGTATGTGGGCAGGTCAAATATCTGGGGCCAACGTCCTGACTTTC. Translated, it gives CASSMWAGQISGANVLTF.